The 24 T cell receptor gamma chains in this list originate from one sample, sequenced in a study of γδ T cells in repeated Plasmodium falciparum infection. TCRdb reprocessed the multiplex PCR reads through CATT. The profile shows tens of thousands of gamma-chain clones, roughly 1.4% of them singletons. Bulk repertoires came from Vgamma9/Vdelta2+ or Vdelta2-negative gammadelta T cells flow-sorted from PBMC. Material: gamma-delta T cells from blood. Receptor source: a pool of human donors (malaria-infected and uninfected, not separated).

This clone was picked up a small number of times. TCRdb lists the protein of a much larger clone for this DNA, which differs at residue 7, so this is likely a read error; the protein given here is translated from the DNA itself. The J gene is TRGJP1, the V gene TRGV3. Assignment of the J gene here rests on matching the DNA to germline, because TCRdb gives none. Germline V gene data show CDR1 as VTNTFY and CDR2 as YDVSTARD (reference sequence). This CDR3 region has 12 residues. Trimming cost V 1 base and J 10 bases; bases outside gene matches: 3. The CDR3 protein is CATWDSHWFKIF. The DNA for the CDR3 is TGTGCCACCTGGGACAGCCATTGGTTCAAGATATTT.

This clone was observed a few times. TCRdb assigns this DNA the protein of a much larger clone, which departs from its translation at residue 10; this likely reflects a read error, and the protein shown comes from translating the DNA. In the same sample, other DNA sequences code for this CDR3. The chain has TRGV9 and TRGJP. TCRdb leaves out the J gene; it was filled in here by matching the DNA to germline. Germline V gene sequence: CDR1 GITISATS, CDR2 ISYDGTV (reference sequence). The CDR3 covers 17 residues. The CDR3 is CALWEAHQESGKKIKVF. The CDR3 nucleotides are TGTGCCTTGTGGGAGGCTCATCAAGAGTCGGGCAAAAAAATCAAGGTATTT.

About this clone itself: This probably arose from a read error, given a far larger clone one base away. Other DNA sequences in this specimen translate into the identical CDR3. This chain joins TRGV9 and TRGJ1 or TRGJ2. Germline V gene data show CDR1 as GITISATS and CDR2 as ISYDGTV (reference sequence). This CDR3 comprises 13 residues. J gave up 11 bases and V 1 base, and 11 bases lay outside the gene matches. Written as DNA, the CDR3 is TGTGCCTTGTGGGAGGTCATCCCCCTTGAGAAACTCTTT. Its translation is CALWEVIPLEKLF.

This clone has ten or more counts. The translation of this DNA and the TCRdb protein of a much larger clone differ at residue 9, probably owing to a read error; the protein shown here is translated from the DNA. The rearrangement uses TRGV9 and TRGJP. Since TCRdb gives no J gene, matching the DNA to germline was used here to assign it. This CDR3 comprises 18 residues. V dropped 2 bases and J dropped 9; count of bases not matched to a gene: 13. The germline V gene has CDR1 GITISATS and CDR2 ISYDGTV (reference sequence). The CDR3 protein is CALWEAQSMRLGKKIKVF. DNA for the CDR3: TGTGCCTTGTGGGAGGCCCAAAGTATGAGGTTGGGCAAAAAAATCAAGGTATTT.

This clone was seen a handful of times. This DNA's translation differs at residue 3 from TCRdb's protein, which comes from a much larger clone; a read error is likely, and the protein shown is translated from the DNA. The chain has TRGV8 and TRGJ1 or TRGJ2. The J gene was not available in TCRdb and was assigned here by matching the DNA to germline segments. The germline V gene has CDR1 VENAVY and CDR2 YDSYNSRV. The CDR3 consists of 12 residues. The CDR3 is CAIWDLGYKKLF. As DNA, the CDR3 is TGTGCCATCTGGGATTTGGGCTATAAGAAACTCTTT.

This clone has ten or more counts. Other DNA sequences in this sample translate to the same CDR3. The chain couples TRGV2 to TRGJ1 or TRGJ2. Trimming removed 0 bases from V and 12 bases from J; junction bases left unmatched: 5. The germline gives CDR1 EGSNGY, CDR2 YDSYNSKV. This CDR3 region has 11 residues. The CDR3 loop reads CATWDGRGKLF. The CDR3 bases are TGTGCCACCTGGGACGGGCGAGGGAAACTCTTT.

Comment on this clone: Since a far larger clone is one base different, this is likely a read error. The sample contains more than one DNA sequence encoding this CDR3. The J gene is TRGJP, the V gene TRGV9. The J gene is absent in TCRdb and was assigned here via DNA matching to germline. The CDR3 totals 18 residues. Germline CDR1 reads GITISATS; CDR2 reads ISYDGTV (reference sequence). The CDR3 coding sequence is TGTGCCTTATGGGAGGTACCCTCGCAAGAGTTGGGCAAAAAAATCAAGGTATTT. It translates to CALWEVPSQELGKKIKVF.

This clone has only a few counts. The TCRdb protein comes from a much larger clone and disagrees with this DNA's translation at residue 7, likely due to a read error; the protein given here is derived from the DNA. This sample includes further DNA sequences coding for the same CDR3. The chain links TRGV8 to TRGJ1 or TRGJ2. No J gene is reported in TCRdb; it was inferred here by comparing the DNA with germline. The germline gives CDR1 VENAVY, CDR2 YDSYNSRV. The CDR3 loop spans 11 amino acids. With 1 base clipped from V and 12 bases from J, the junction kept 6 bases outside the gene matches. CDR3 region: CATWDSDRKLF. CDR3 sequence (DNA): TGTGCCACCTGGGATAGTGACCGGAAACTCTTT.

This clone was detected many times. This DNA's translation differs at residue 5 from TCRdb's protein, which comes from a much larger clone; a read error is likely, and the protein shown is translated from the DNA. The chain recombines TRGV9 with TRGJP. Here the J gene came from matching the DNA to germline, since TCRdb omits it. The germline V gene encodes CDR1 GITISATS and CDR2 ISYDGTV (reference sequence). The length of the CDR3 is 19 residues. The V gene end was trimmed by 5 bases and the J gene end by 7 bases; junction bases not matched to a gene: 17. CDR3 protein: CALWGAPAGQELGKKIKVF. CDR3 in DNA: TGTGCCTTGTGGGGGGCCCCAGCAGGCCAGGAGTTGGGCAAAAAAATCAAGGTATTT.

With respect to this clone: TCRdb lists the protein of a much larger clone for this DNA, which differs at residue 3, so this is likely a read error; the protein given here is translated from the DNA itself. The sample has other DNA sequences that encode this CDR3 too. This chain joins TRGV5 and TRGJ1 or TRGJ2. The J gene was not available in TCRdb and was assigned here by matching the DNA to germline segments. CDR1 VINAFY and CDR2 YDVSNSKD come from the germline V gene. The CDR3 runs to 14 residues. The CDR3 loop reads CAAWDRPGYYKKLF. For the CDR3, the DNA is TGTGCCGCCTGGGACAGGCCAGGTTATTATAAGAAACTCTTT.

This clone was detected many times. It is likely a read error: a sequence one base away is far more abundant. Other DNA sequences of this sample code for an identical CDR3. The chain uses TRGV9 and TRGJP. As TCRdb names no J gene, one was assigned here on the basis of a DNA match to germline. Germline V gene data show CDR1 as GITISATS and CDR2 as ISYDGTV (reference sequence). Losses at the gene ends were 6 bases for V and 2 bases for J; bases not matched to a gene: 10. The CDR3 runs 18 residues. The DNA of the CDR3 is TGTGCCTTGTGGCAAGTGAGCCGGCAAGAGTTGGGCAAAAAAATCAAGGTATTT. It codes for CALWQVSRQELGKKIKVF.

This clone was seen only a few times. This sequence is one base from a far larger clone and is likely a read error. The identical CDR3 is also encoded by other nucleotide sequences in the sample. The chain joins TRGV9 to TRGJ1 or TRGJ2. The CDR3 totals 14 residues. Germline loops: CDR1 GITISATS, CDR2 ISYDGTV (reference sequence). CDR3 in DNA: TGCGCCTTGTGGGACCCTGTCGGGCATTATAAGAAACTCTTT. Amino acids: CALWDPVGHYKKLF.

This clone came up a few times. The protein TCRdb lists belongs to a much larger clone and differs from this DNA's translation at residue 5, which points to a read error; the protein shown is made from the DNA. CDR3 in amino acids: CATWEGPGKKLF. The CDR3 nucleotides are TGTGCCACCTGGGAAGGGCCGGGAAAGAAACTCTTT. The chain carries TRGV2 and TRGJ1 or TRGJ2. No J gene is reported in TCRdb; it was inferred here by comparing the DNA with germline. The CDR3 runs 12 residues. Looked up from germline, CDR1 is EGSNGY and CDR2 is YDSYNSKV. V shed 4 bases, J shed 10 bases, and the junction held 10 bases outside the gene matches.

This clone occurred many times. The protein that TCRdb holds for this DNA derives from a much larger clone and differs from the translated DNA at residue 15, which likely indicates a read error; the protein shown here is translated from the DNA. Other DNA sequences in the sample encode the same CDR3. V gene TRGV9 was called; the J gene was not. The CDR3 is 17 residues long. CDR1 GITISATS and CDR2 ISYDGTV come from the germline V gene (reference sequence). Here the CDR3 reads CALWEVQSELGKKIRVF. CDR3 sequence (DNA): TGTGCCTTGTGGGAGGTGCAATCCGAGTTGGGCAAAAAAATCAGGGTATTT.

This clone was recorded a few times. TCRdb's protein for this DNA is that of a much larger clone and differs from the translation at residue 6, likely a read error; the protein shown is the DNA translation. The rearrangement links TRGV9 to TRGJP. The J gene was not available in TCRdb and was assigned here by matching the DNA to germline segments. The CDR3 spans 17 residues. Trimming removed 3 bases from V and 8 bases from J; junction bases left unmatched: 10. The germline gives CDR1 GITISATS, CDR2 ISYDGTV (reference sequence). The CDR3 bases are TGTGCCTTGTGGGAGATGTATGATAAGTTGGGCAAAAAAATCAAGGTATTT. Protein product: CALWEMYDKLGKKIKVF.

This clone has a count of ten or more. A read error may be the cause here, since a much bigger clone is one base away. V is TRGV9 and J is TRGJ1 or TRGJ2. The CDR3 contains 12 residues. The germline CDR1 and CDR2 sequences are GITISATS and ISYDGTV (reference sequence). The CDR3 loop reads CALYPNCYKKLF. The CDR3 region has the DNA TGTGCCTTGTACCCGAATTGTTATAAGAAACTCTTT.

This clone was detected ten times or more. A far larger clone is off by one base, so a read error is likely. The sample carries other DNA sequences with the same CDR3. The rearrangement uses TRGV9 and TRGJP. The J gene comes from matching the DNA to germline here; TCRdb lacks it. CDR3 length equals 18 residues. The germline V gene has CDR1 GITISATS and CDR2 ISYDGTV (reference sequence). CDR3 amino acids: CALWENYAGELGKKIKVF. Written as DNA, the CDR3 is TGTGCCTTGTGGGAGAACTACGCGGGGGAGTTGGGCAAAAAGATCAAGGTATTT.

Of note for this clone: The mismatch at residue 15 between this DNA's translation and the TCRdb protein of a much larger clone likely reflects a read error; the protein shown is translated from the DNA. The V segment is TRGV3, and no J call was made. Per germline, CDR1 VTNTFY and CDR2 YDVSTARD (reference sequence). This CDR3 is 17 amino acids long. The chain's CDR3 is CATWDSIQELGKKIEVF. DNA for the CDR3: TGTGCCACCTGGGACAGCATTCAAGAGTTGGGCAAAAAAATCGAGGTATTT.

This clone was observed many times. The protein that TCRdb holds for this DNA derives from a much larger clone and differs from the translated DNA at residue 7, which likely indicates a read error; the protein shown here is translated from the DNA. The V call is TRGV3, the J call TRGJ1 or TRGJ2. The CDR3 runs to 15 residues. Germline CDR1 and CDR2: VTNTFY and YDVSTARD (reference sequence). The trim removed 5 bases at V and 2 bases at J, leaving 12 bases unmatched. The DNA of the CDR3 is TGTGCCACCTGGGCAATAAGCTTCCATTATTATAAGAAACTCTTT. Amino acids: CATWAISFHYYKKLF.

Many counts were recorded for this clone. With only one base between it and a far larger clone, this is likely a read error. The sample carries other DNA sequences with the same CDR3. The gene calls are TRGV9 and TRGJP. Because TCRdb records no J gene, it was assigned here through a match of the DNA to germline. This CDR3 has 17 amino acids. Germline CDR1 and CDR2: GITISATS and ISYDGTV (reference sequence). CDR3 sequence reads: CALWEVQIELGKKIKVF. The CDR3, as DNA: TGCGCCTTGTGGGAGGTGCAGATTGAGTTGGGCAAAAAAATCAAGGTATTT.

Comments on this clone: TCRdb's protein, taken from a much larger clone, differs from this DNA's translation at residue 4, likely owing to a read error; the protein displayed comes from the DNA. This chain uses TRGV9 with TRGJ1 or TRGJ2. The J gene, absent from TCRdb, was called here by matching the DNA to germline. This CDR3 spans 13 amino acids. Germline-derived CDR1 and CDR2 are GITISATS and ISYDGTV (reference sequence). The CDR3 nucleotides read TGTGCCTTGCGGGAGTCTAGTGGTTATAAGAAACTCTTT. Translating gives CALRESSGYKKLF.

This clone was detected many times. The CDR3 sequence: CALWELNGYYKKLF. The CDR3 nucleotides are TGTGCCTTGTGGGAGCTTAACGGCTATTATAAGAAACTCTTT. V and J are TRGV9 and TRGJ1 or TRGJ2. Germline values: CDR1 GITISATS, CDR2 ISYDGTV (reference sequence). Trimming cost V 3 bases and J 4 bases; bases outside gene matches: 9. CDR3 size: 14 residues.

This clone was recorded many times. The chain couples TRGV8 to TRGJP2. Trimming took 3 bases from V and 6 from J; bases not matched to a gene: 10. The CDR3 runs to 15 residues. Looked up from germline, CDR1 is VENAVY and CDR2 is YDSYNSRV. CDR3: CATWDLSNGDWIKTF. CDR3 sequence (DNA): TGTGCCACCTGGGATCTCAGTAATGGTGATTGGATCAAGACGTTT.

This clone was seen repeatedly, ten times or more. The TCRdb record carries a much larger clone's protein, which differs from this DNA's translation at residue 10; a read error is the likely cause, and the protein listed here is the DNA translation. This chain connects TRGV9 to TRGJP. Germline matching of the DNA provided the J gene here, since TCRdb leaves it blank. Germline V CDR1 and CDR2: GITISATS, ISYDGTV (reference sequence). CDR3 length: 15 residues. This CDR3 reads CALWGAELGEKIKVF. The CDR3 DNA reads TGTGCCTTGTGGGGAGCGGAGTTGGGCGAAAAAATCAAGGTATTT.